This entry lists 7 T cell receptor beta chains sequenced from one sample in a study of T cell repertoires in cytomegalovirus infection. Their antigens remain unidentified. TCRdb re-called the reads through MiXCR, storing one row per CDR3 protein. The data contain some 130,000 distinct CDR3 sequences, about 31% of them singletons. The sequences come from CD8+ T cells from cultured PBMCs, collected from culture after CMV antigen stimulation. All receptors come from a human donor in good health (CMV status not recorded). Some clones in this sample may be carry-over from other donors' samples.

This clonotype was counted many times. This sequence joins TRBV7-8 and TRBJ2-1, with unresolved D. The length of the CDR3 is 16 residues. Trimming took 3 bases from V and 0 from J, leaving 12 bases between them. CDR1 is SGHVS, CDR2 FQNEAQ, per germline. The CDR3, as DNA: TGTGCCAGCAGCTTTTCGTTTGACCACTCCTACAATGAGCAGTTCTTC. It yields the protein CASSFSFDHSYNEQFF. Full variable domain (missing parts from reference TRBV7-8 and TRBJ2-1): GAGVSQSPRYKVAKRGQDVALRCDPISGHVSLFWYQQALGQGPEFLTYFQNEAQLDKSGLPSDRFFAERPEGSVSTLKIQRTQQEDSAVYLCASSFSFDHSYNEQFFGPGTRLTVL.

The rearrangement links TRBV27 to TRBJ2-7, with TRBD1 matching 10 bases. The CDR3 loop spans 15 amino acids. Germline lookup yields CDR1 MNHEY and CDR2 SMNVEV (reference sequence). Trimming cost V 0 bases and J 3 bases; bases outside gene matches: 2. CDR3 sequence (DNA): TGTGCCAGCAGTTTATCGGGGGACAGGGGCTACGAGCAGTACTTC. This translates into CASSLSGDRGYEQYF.

The chain uses TRBV4-1 and TRBJ2-2, with no clear D. The CDR3 is 14 residues long. Trimming pared 0 bases from V and 9 bases from J, leaving 11 bases between. From germline, CDR1 is MGHRA and CDR2 YSYEKL. The CDR3 coding sequence is TGCGCCAGCAGCCAAGATCCCCCCGCACGGGAGCTGTTTTTT. This translates into CASSQDPPARELFF.

In DNA, the CDR3 is TGTGCCTGGAGTGTTCTTCAAGACAGGGCCGTAGAGACCCAGTACTTC. Translated: CAWSVLQDRAVETQYF. The chain carries TRBV30 and TRBJ2-5, with 7 bases identical to TRBD1. V dropped 0 bases and J dropped 4; count of bases not matched to a gene: 11. The CDR3 runs to 16 residues. Germline assignment: CDR1 GTSNPN and CDR2 SVGIG (reference sequence).

This clonotype was recorded at least ten times. V is TRBV7-8 and J is TRBJ2-3; TRBD2 matches at 7 bases. The CDR3 runs 15 residues. CDR1 and CDR2 from the germline V gene are SGHVS and FQNEAQ. Trimming removed 5 bases from V and 6 bases from J; junction bases left unmatched: 11. CDR3 coding DNA: TGTGCCAGCAGCCCCTGGGACTACTCCTACGATACGCAGTATTTT. Translation gives CASSPWDYSYDTQYF.

Only a few counts were recorded for this clonotype. J is TRBJ1-5 and V is TRBV28; the D is unclear. This CDR3 contains 11 residues. Germline CDR1 is MDHEN and CDR2 is SYDVKM. The germline V and J ends were trimmed by 3 bases and 9 bases, with 6 bases remaining between them. CDR3 sequence: CASSFGLPQHF. The CDR3 coding sequence is TGTGCCAGCAGTTTCGGGCTGCCCCAGCATTTT.

This clonotype came up many times. The V and J genes are TRBV7-9 and TRBJ2-1; 9 bases fit TRBD1. J gave up 8 bases and V 4 bases, and 9 bases lay outside the gene matches. CDR1 is SEHNR and CDR2 is FQNEAQ in the germline V gene (reference sequence). The CDR3 sequence is 15 residues long. The CDR3 here is CASSSPGTGRDEQFF. The CDR3 region has the DNA TGTGCCAGCAGCTCCCCCGGGACAGGGAGGGATGAGCAGTTCTTC.